Listed here is a single TCR beta chain. Its specificity is not known. CDR3 size: 14 residues. Germline loops: CDR1 SQVTM, CDR2 ANQGSEA. The V gene lost 5 bases and the J gene lost 0 bases, with 12 bases spanning the gap. Assay used: immunoSEQ multiplex PCR; TCRdb lists only in-frame clones, some missing. The sample has 15,000 to 20,000 clones, around 85% seen once. This sample is part of a study of PD-1 blockade in classical Hodgkin lymphoma. Overall study: Patients had nivolumab dosed at 3 mg/kg, delivered intravenously every 2 weeks.

General study results and limits: The baseline diversity of complete responders showed similarity to that of newly diagnosed patients.

Exposure to brentuximab vedotin varied, and each patient had relapsed following autologous stem cell transplantation. The chain recombines TRBV29-1 with TRBJ2-3; no firm D call. The sequence came from a human donor with classical Hodgkin lymphoma. Sequencing was performed on peripheral blood mononuclear cells (PBMCs), taken at baseline. CDR3 in amino acids: CSVFSPSSTDTQYF. As DNA, the CDR3 is TGCAGCGTTTTTAGTCCATCTAGCACAGATACGCAGTATTTT.